The 5 T cell receptor beta chains below were found in one sample sequenced in a study of control samples from healthy donors and cancer patients. Data came from immunoSEQ multiplex PCR; TCRdb stores just in-frame clones and leaves some out. The sample shows over 150,000 clones, more than 85% of them seen only once. Specimen: blood. Source of these receptors: a woman aged 40 to 50 in good health.

The chain combines TRBV5-6 with TRBJ2-7; D is possibly TRBD1 or TRBD2 (5 bases each). V lost 3 bases and J 2 bases, leaving 18 bases between the germline ends. This CDR3 region has 16 residues. Germline-derived CDR1 and CDR2 are SGHDT and YYEEEE. The CDR3 spells CASSSRPGRRPYEQYF. CDR3 nucleotide sequence: TGTGCCAGCAGCTCACGACCGGGACGTAGACCCTACGAGCAGTACTTC.

This chain uses TRBV7-9 with TRBJ1-4; D remains ambiguous. CDR3 size: 13 residues. The V gene lost 5 bases and the J gene lost 6 bases, with 10 bases spanning the gap. The germline gives CDR1 SEHNR, CDR2 FQNEAQ (reference sequence). The CDR3 spells CASSPTSDEKLFF. In DNA form, the CDR3 reads TGTGCCAGCAGCCCTACCAGTGATGAAAAACTGTTTTTT. Together with reference TRBV7-9 and TRBJ1-4, the CDR3 gives the full variable domain: DTGVSQNPRHKITKRGQNVTFRCDPISEHNRLYWYRQTLGQGPEFLTYFQNEAQLEKSRLLSDRFSAERPKGSFSTLEIQRTEQGDSAMYLCASSPTSDEKLFFGSGTQLSVL.

Turning to this clone: Other nucleotide sequences from this sample produce the same CDR3. The J gene is TRBJ1-3, the V gene TRBV12-3 or TRBV12-4, with D hard to call. Deletions cut 1 base from V and 4 bases from J, with 2 bases between. The CDR3 has 12 residues. The CDR3 here is CASSLGGNTIYF. The CDR3 DNA reads TGTGCCAGCAGTTTAGGAGGAAACACCATATATTTT.

As regards this clone: At one end the junction does not follow the germline gene, possibly because of a read error. This chain connects TRBV2 to TRBJ1-6; D ambiguous. Germline V lookup: CDR1 SNHLY, CDR2 FYNNEI. CDR3 length: 10 residues. The DNA of the CDR3 is TGTGCCAGCAGGGGTGCAGCCTTATACTTT. This gives the protein CASRGAALYF.

The chain uses TRBV15 and TRBJ1-3; 7 positions agree with TRBD1. The CDR3 totals 14 residues. Trimming took 1 base from V and 5 from J; bases not matched to a gene: 2. The germline gives CDR1 LNHNV, CDR2 YYDKDF (reference sequence). This CDR3 reads CATSRGQGRNTIYF. The CDR3 coding sequence is TGTGCCACCAGCAGAGGACAGGGTAGAAACACCATATATTTT.